Listed below are T cell receptor beta chains from one sample, sequenced in a study of T cell responses to AZD1222 COVID-19 vaccine. The data were produced by immunoSEQ multiplex PCR, yet TCRdb's version contains in-frame clones alone and is incomplete. The table includes about 55,000 clones, 70% to 80% detected once. The material sequenced was peripheral blood, taken 28 days after the second AZD1222 dose. These receptor sequences come from an adult who received the AZD1222 COVID-19 vaccine. Each CDR3 is given with its conserved first and last residue. A D gene is named only where the DNA matches it firmly. Clone size is given for some rows only: seen once, a few or many times, or a class if the clone is expanded.

TRBJ1-2	NA	TRBV28	NA	TGTGCCAGCAGTTTGGGGTACTATGGCTACACCTTC	CASSLGYYGYTF
TRBJ2-5	NA	TRBV5-1	NA	TGCGCCAGCAGCTTGGCCGGAGATGGGACCCAGTACTTC	CASSLAGDGTQYF
TRBJ1-2	NA	TRBV27	NA	TGTGCCAGCAGTCCCCCAGGGCCGCGTCGTGGCTACACCTTC	CASSPPGPRRGYTF
TRBJ2-7	NA	TRBV14	NA	TGTGCCAGCAGCCAAGGAGGAGGGCGCGAGCAGTACTTC	CASSQGGGREQYF
TRBJ1-1	NA	TRBV27	NA	TGTGCCAGCAGTTCCCGGACGAGGAACACTGAAGCTTTCTTT	CASSSRTRNTEAFF
TRBJ1-2	NA	TRBV29-1	TRBD1	TGCAGCGTGGGGACAGGGGGCGACTATGGCTACACCTTC	CSVGTGGDYGYTF
TRBJ1-2	NA	TRBV6-1	TRBD1	TGTGCCAGCAGTGAAGCGACAGGGGGGCTTTATGGCTACACCTTC	CASSEATGGLYGYTF
TRBJ1-6	NA	TRBV6-9	TRBD1	TGTGCCAGCAGTTATTCGCTCGGCAGGGGGCTTAGGCGACCTAATTCACCCCTCCACTTT	CASSYSLGRGLRRPNSPLHF
TRBJ2-2	NA	TRBV7-8	NA	TGTGCCAGCAGCTCTCGTAGCGTGAACACCGGGGAGCTGTTTTTT	CASSSRSVNTGELFF
TRBJ1-4	NA	TRBV28	NA	TGTGCCAGCAGTTCCACAGGTTCTCCTGCAACTAATGAAAAACTGTTTTTT	CASSSTGSPATNEKLFF
TRBJ2-3	NA	TRBV10-3	TRBD2	TGTGCCATCAGTGAGGGACTAGCGGGACGGGTGACAGATACGCAGTATTTT	CAISEGLAGRVTDTQYF
TRBJ1-6	few	TRBV27	NA	TGTGCCAGCAGTATTTCAATGCGGGGTTTTTCCTATAATTCACCCCTCCACTTT	CASSISMRGFSYNSPLHF
TRBJ2-3	NA	TRBV29-1	TRBD1	TGCAGCGTTCAACTGACAGGGGCAGCAGATACGCAGTATTTT	CSVQLTGAADTQYF
TRBJ1-3	NA	TRBV18	NA	TGTGCCAGCTCCCGGGTCAGAGAATCTGGAAACACCATATATTTT	CASSRVRESGNTIYF